Listed below are T cell receptor beta chains from one sample, sequenced in a study of blood T cell repertoires in COVID-19. TCRdb's table, derived via immunoSEQ multiplex PCR, lists solely in-frame clones and lacks some. The data hold fewer than 300,000 clones, with roughly 93% observed a single time. Sequencing was carried out using PBMCs or T cells enriched from blood (not recorded which). The receptors come from a woman between 35 and 50 years old with acute COVID-19. Both conserved end residues are part of each CDR3. The D gene is left open where the match is weak. Expanded clones are given a class, and other clones once, few, many or no size at all.

>TRBV11-2|TRBD2|TRBJ2-3|-
TGTGCCAGCATGCCTAGCGGGAGGGAGGTAGATACGCAGTATTTT
CASMPSGREVDTQYF
>TRBV28|-|TRBJ1-2|-
TGTGCCAGCAGTCCCAGGGGAGCGAAAGGGGGTGGCTACACCTTC
CASSPRGAKGGGYTF
>TRBV29-1|TRBD1|TRBJ1-1|-
TGCAGCGTTGACCCTAGGACAGGGGGACGTGGTGTCACTGAAGCTTTCTTT
CSVDPRTGGRGVTEAFF
>TRBV11-2|-|TRBJ1-2|-
TGTGCCAGCAGCCCTCCGGGACACCCTCTCTATGGCTACACCTTC
CASSPPGHPLYGYTF
>TRBV7-2|-|TRBJ2-5|once
TGTGCCAGCACTCCGGCCGGGGTCCAAGAGACCCAGTACTTC
CASTPAGVQETQYF
>TRBV7-6|-|TRBJ2-6|-
TGTGCCAGCAGCCGACAAAGTGAATCACAAAGTCGGGCCAACGTCCTGACTTTC
CASSRQSESQSRANVLTF
>TRBV28|TRBD1|TRBJ2-7|-
TGTGCCAGCAGTTTAAGCGCAGGGGGCAGCGAGCAGTACTTC
CASSLSAGGSEQYF
>TRBV6-2/TRBV6-3|-|TRBJ1-6|-
TGTGCCAGCAGTTCCGCCGCGGGGAGCGGCTCACCCCTCCACTTT
CASSSAAGSGSPLHF
>TRBV4-2|-|TRBJ2-7|-
TGTGCCAGCAGCCAAGGACTTTTATACGAGCAGTACTTC
CASSQGLLYEQYF
>TRBV5-4|TRBD2|TRBJ2-7|few
TGTGCCAGCAGCCCAAGCGGGGGGGCCTCCCACGAGCAGTACTTC
CASSPSGGASHEQYF
>TRBV28|-|TRBJ1-5|-
TGTGCCAGCAGCCCCACCATATTGAGAGGCTTAAGCAATCAGCCCCAGCATTTT
CASSPTILRGLSNQPQHF
>TRBV27|-|TRBJ1-5|-
TGTGCCAGCAGTTCCGACATCCGGGGAGGGAATCAGCCCCAGCATTTT
CASSSDIRGGNQPQHF
>TRBV5-1|TRBD1|TRBJ1-4|once
TGCGCCAGCAAACAGGGGGCGGGGGAAAAACTGTTTTTT
CASKQGAGEKLFF
>TRBV6-5|-|TRBJ2-7|-
TGTGCCAGCAGTTACTCTGACAGGCTCTACGAGCAGTACTTC
CASSYSDRLYEQYF